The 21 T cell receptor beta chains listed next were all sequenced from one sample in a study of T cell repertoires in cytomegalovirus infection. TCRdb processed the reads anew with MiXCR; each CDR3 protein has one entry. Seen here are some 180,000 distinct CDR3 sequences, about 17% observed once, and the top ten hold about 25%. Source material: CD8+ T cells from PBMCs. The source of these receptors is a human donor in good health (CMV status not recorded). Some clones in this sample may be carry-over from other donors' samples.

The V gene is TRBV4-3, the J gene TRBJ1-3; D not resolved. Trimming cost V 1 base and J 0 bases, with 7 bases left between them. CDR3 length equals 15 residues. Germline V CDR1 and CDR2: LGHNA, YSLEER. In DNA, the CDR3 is TGCGCCAGCAGCCAAGCCCACGTCTCTGGAAACACCATATATTTT. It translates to CASSQAHVSGNTIYF.

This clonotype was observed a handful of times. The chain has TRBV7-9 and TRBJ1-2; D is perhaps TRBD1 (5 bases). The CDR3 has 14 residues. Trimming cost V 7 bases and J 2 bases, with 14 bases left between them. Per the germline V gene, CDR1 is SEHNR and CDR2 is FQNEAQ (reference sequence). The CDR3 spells CASTSGGTNYGYTF. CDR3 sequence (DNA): TGTGCCAGCACCTCAGGAGGGACGAACTATGGCTACACCTTC.

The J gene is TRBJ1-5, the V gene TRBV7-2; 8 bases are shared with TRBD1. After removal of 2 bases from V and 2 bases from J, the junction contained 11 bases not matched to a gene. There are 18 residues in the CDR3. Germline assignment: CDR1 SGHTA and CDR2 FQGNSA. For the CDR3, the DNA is TGTGCCAGCAGCTTAAACCTCAAACAGGGGGAAGGCAATCAGCCCCAGCATTTT. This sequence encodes CASSLNLKQGEGNQPQHF.

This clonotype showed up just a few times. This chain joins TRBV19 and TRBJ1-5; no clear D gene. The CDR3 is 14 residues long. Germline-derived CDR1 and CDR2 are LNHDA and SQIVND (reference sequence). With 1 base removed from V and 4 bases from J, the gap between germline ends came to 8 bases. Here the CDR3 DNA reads TGTGCCAGTAGTATAGGGCAGCCGAATCAGCCCCAGCATTTT. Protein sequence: CASSIGQPNQPQHF. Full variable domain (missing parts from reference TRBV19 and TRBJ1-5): DGGITQSPKYLFRKEGQNVTLSCEQNLNHDAMYWYRQDPGQGLRLIYYSQIVNDFQKGDIAEGYSVSREKKESFPLTVTSAQKNPTAFYLCASSIGQPNQPQHFGDGTRLSIL.

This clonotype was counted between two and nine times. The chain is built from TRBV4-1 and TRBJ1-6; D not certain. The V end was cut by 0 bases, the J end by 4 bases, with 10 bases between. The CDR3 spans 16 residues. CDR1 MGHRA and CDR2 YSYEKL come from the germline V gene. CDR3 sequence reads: CASSQEAGVYNSPLHF. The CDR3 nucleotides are TGCGCCAGCAGCCAAGAAGCGGGAGTATATAATTCACCCCTCCACTTT.

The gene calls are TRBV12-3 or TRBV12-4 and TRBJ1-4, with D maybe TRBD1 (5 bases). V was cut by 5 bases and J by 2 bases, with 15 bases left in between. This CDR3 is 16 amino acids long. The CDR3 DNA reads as TGTGCCAGCAGTAACGGCAGGGATGGGACTAATGAAAAACTGTTTTTT. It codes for CASSNGRDGTNEKLFF.

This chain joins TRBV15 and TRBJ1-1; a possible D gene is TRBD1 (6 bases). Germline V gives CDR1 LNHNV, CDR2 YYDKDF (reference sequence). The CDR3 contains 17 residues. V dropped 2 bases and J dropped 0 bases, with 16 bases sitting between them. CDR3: CATSRPDRSAMNTEAFF. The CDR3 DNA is TGTGCCACCAGCAGACCGGACAGATCAGCTATGAACACTGAAGCTTTCTTT.

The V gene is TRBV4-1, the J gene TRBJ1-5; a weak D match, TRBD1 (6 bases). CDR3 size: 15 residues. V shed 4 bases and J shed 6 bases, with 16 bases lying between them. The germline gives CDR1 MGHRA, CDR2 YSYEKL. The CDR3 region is CASSPTRQGGQPQHF. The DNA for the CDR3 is TGCGCCAGCAGCCCCACCCGACAAGGGGGTCAGCCCCAGCATTTT.

CDR3 DNA: TGTGCCAGCAGTTTAATCAACTACAATGAGCAGTTCTTC. Translated, it gives CASSLINYNEQFF. The V and J genes are TRBV12-3 or TRBV12-4 and TRBJ2-1; D call uncertain. The CDR3 is 13 residues long. Trimming shortened V by 2 bases and J by 3 bases, and 5 bases separated the two germline ends.

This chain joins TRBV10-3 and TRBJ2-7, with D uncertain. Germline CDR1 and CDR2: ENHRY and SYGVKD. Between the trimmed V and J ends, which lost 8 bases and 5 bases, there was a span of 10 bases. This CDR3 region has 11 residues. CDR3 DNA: TGTGCCATCGGGCCCGGGCACGAGCAGTACTTC. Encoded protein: CAIGPGHEQYF.

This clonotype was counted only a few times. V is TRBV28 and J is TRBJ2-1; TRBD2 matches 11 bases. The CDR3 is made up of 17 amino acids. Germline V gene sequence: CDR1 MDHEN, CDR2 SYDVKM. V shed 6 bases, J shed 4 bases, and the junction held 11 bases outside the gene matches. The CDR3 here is CASSHGLAGGWYNEQFF. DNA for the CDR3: TGTGCCAGCAGCCATGGGTTAGCGGGGGGGTGGTACAATGAGCAGTTCTTC.

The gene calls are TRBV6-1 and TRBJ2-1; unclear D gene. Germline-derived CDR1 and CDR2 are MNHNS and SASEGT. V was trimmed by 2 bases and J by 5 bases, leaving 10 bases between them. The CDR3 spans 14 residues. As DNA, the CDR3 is TGTGCCAGCAGTGAATACGGGTCCCACAATGAGCAGTTCTTC. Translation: CASSEYGSHNEQFF.

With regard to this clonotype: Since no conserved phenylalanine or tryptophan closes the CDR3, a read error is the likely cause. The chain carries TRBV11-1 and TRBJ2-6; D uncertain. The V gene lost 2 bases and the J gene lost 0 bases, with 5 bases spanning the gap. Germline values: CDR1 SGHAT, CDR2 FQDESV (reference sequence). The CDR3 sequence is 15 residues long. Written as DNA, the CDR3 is TGTGCCAGCAGCTTACCCCTCTCTGGGGCCAACGTCCTGACTTTA. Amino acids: CASSLPLSGANVLTL.

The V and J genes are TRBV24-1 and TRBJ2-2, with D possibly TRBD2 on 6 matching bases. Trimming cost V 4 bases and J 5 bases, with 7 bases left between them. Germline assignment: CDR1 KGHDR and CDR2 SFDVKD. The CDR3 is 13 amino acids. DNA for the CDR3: TGTGCCACCAGTGACCGGGAGACCGGGGAGCTGTTTTTT. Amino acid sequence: CATSDRETGELFF.

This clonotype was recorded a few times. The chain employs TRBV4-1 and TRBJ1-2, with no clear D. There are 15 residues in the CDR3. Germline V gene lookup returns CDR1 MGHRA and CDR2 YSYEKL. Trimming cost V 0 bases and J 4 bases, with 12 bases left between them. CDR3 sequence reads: CASSQDSGTLYGYTF. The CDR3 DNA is TGCGCCAGCAGCCAAGATAGTGGCACGCTCTATGGCTACACCTTC.

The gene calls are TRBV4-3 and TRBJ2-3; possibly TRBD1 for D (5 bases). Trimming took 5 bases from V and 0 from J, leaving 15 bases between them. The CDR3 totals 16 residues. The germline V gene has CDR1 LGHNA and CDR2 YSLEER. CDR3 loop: CASSSSGGASTDTQYF. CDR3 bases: TGCGCCAGCAGCTCTTCGGGTGGGGCCAGCACAGATACGCAGTATTTT.

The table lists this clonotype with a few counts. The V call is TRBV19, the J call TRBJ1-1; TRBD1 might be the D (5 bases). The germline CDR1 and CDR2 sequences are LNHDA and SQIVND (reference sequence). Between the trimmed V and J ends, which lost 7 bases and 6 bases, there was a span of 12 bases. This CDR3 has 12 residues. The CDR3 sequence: CASMTEEAEAFF. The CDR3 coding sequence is TGTGCCAGTATGACAGAGGAGGCTGAAGCTTTCTTT.

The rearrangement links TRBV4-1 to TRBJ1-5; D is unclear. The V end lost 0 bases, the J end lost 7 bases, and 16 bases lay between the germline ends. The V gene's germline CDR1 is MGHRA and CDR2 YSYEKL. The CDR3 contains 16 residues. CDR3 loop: CASSQDREGLGQPQHF. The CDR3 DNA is TGCGCCAGCAGCCAAGATCGGGAGGGTTTGGGACAGCCCCAGCATTTT.

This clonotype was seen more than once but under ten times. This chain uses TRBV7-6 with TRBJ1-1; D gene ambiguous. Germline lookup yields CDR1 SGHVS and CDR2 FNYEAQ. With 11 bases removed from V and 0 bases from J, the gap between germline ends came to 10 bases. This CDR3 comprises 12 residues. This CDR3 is CASYGLNTEAFF. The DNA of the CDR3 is TGTGCCTCTTATGGCCTGAACACTGAAGCTTTCTTT.

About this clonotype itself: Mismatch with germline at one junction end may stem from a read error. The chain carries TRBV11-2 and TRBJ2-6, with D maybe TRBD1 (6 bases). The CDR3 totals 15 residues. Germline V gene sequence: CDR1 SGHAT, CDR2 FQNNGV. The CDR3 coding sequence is TGTGCCAGCAGCCGAGACAGGTTTGGGGCCAACGGCCTGACTTTC. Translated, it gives CASSRDRFGANGLTF.

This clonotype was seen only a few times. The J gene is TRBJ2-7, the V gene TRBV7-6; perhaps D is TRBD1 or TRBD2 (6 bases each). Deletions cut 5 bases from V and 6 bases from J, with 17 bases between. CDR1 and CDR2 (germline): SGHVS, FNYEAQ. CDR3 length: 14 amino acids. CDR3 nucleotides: TGTGCCAGCAGCCCCTTTCGGGGGCTCGGCGAGCAGTACTTC. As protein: CASSPFRGLGEQYF.